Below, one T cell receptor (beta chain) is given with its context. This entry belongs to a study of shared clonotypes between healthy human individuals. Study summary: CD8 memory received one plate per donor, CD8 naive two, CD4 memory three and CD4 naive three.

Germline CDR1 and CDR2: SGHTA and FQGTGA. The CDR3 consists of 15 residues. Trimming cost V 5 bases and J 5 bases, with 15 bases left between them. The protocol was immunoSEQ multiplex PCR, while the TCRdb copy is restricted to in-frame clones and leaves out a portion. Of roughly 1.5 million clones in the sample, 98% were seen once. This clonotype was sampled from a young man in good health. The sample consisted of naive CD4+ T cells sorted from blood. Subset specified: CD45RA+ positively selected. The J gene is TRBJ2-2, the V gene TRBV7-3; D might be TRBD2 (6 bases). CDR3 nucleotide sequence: TGTGCCAGCAGCCCGCGGGAAGGGAGAACCGGGGAGCTGTTTTTT. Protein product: CASSPREGRTGELFF.